These T cell receptor beta chains were read from a single sample in a study of blood T cell repertoires in COVID-19. Method: immunoSEQ multiplex PCR; TCRdb's copy keeps in-frame clones and lacks some. The sample records tens of thousands of clones, roughly 88% being singletons. The specimen was peripheral blood. These TCRs come from a man between 60 and 70 years old with acute or convalescent COVID-19. Each CDR3 is given without its conserved first and last residue.

v_call: TRBV3-1/TRBV3-2
cdr3_aa: ASSHVIYGYT

v_call: TRBV6-1
cdr3_aa: ASSEAGTGYTEAF

v_call: TRBV5-6
cdr3_aa: ASSLDRGNTDTQY

v_call: TRBV5-1
cdr3_aa: ASSSNPGTGGDRETQY

v_call: TRBV7-9
cdr3_aa: ASIGTGGTYVGAYGYT

v_call: TRBV29-1
cdr3_aa: SVGQTINEQF

v_call: TRBV2
cdr3_aa: ASRRQGLGGELF

v_call: TRBV13
cdr3_aa: ASSPLPSGGQETQY

v_call: TRBV2
cdr3_aa: ASSDPGGYGYNEQF

v_call: TRBV7-8
cdr3_aa: ASSFRQTSNQPQH

v_call: TRBV4-1
cdr3_aa: ASSQDRVNTGELF

v_call: TRBV2
cdr3_aa: ASSVAGRPGELF

v_call: TRBV18
cdr3_aa: ASSSTGGARYGYT

v_call: TRBV7-2
cdr3_aa: ASSLARLAGGLRETQY

v_call: TRBV5-5
cdr3_aa: ASSLRTSPGVAKNIQY

v_call: TRBV19
cdr3_aa: ASSIDLWGGRLNTEAF

v_call: TRBV19
cdr3_aa: ASSRWTGGEAF

v_call: TRBV28
cdr3_aa: ASSRTTGAGANVLT

v_call: TRBV7-2
cdr3_aa: ASSLTYSGGVSTDTQY

v_call: TRBV5-6
cdr3_aa: ASSSLRTVYGYT

v_call: TRBV11-2
cdr3_aa: ASTDTQETQY

v_call: TRBV5-6
cdr3_aa: ASSFTGGYTDTQY

v_call: TRBV3-1/TRBV3-2
cdr3_aa: ASSKGKNTEAF

v_call: TRBV7-3
cdr3_aa: ASSLRASGGADTQY

v_call: TRBV9
cdr3_aa: ASSLKQGYGYT

v_call: TRBV7-3
cdr3_aa: ASSLRDRERAF

v_call: TRBV7-2
cdr3_aa: ASSLAGGYT

v_call: TRBV7-8
cdr3_aa: ASSLSFQGVIYNEQF

v_call: TRBV28
cdr3_aa: ASSPDRDNQPQH

v_call: TRBV28
cdr3_aa: ASSLTGGTNQPQH

v_call: TRBV4-1
cdr3_aa: ASSQGARNEKLF

v_call: TRBV9
cdr3_aa: ASSQGGGYEQY

v_call: TRBV10-1
cdr3_aa: AREQGLETQY

v_call: TRBV5-6
cdr3_aa: ASSLPRTGMNTEAF

v_call: TRBV7-2
cdr3_aa: ASSLRENSNQPQH

v_call: TRBV30
cdr3_aa: AWSVLAGGDTQY

v_call: TRBV25-1
cdr3_aa: ASSERGGQYYNEQF

v_call: TRBV18
cdr3_aa: ASSLGQGKNTEAF

v_call: TRBV27
cdr3_aa: ASRTTGGNSPLH

v_call: TRBV20-1
cdr3_aa: SASARGGPYSNQPQH

v_call: TRBV5-1
cdr3_aa: ASSLRGGGASYNEQF

v_call: TRBV6-5
cdr3_aa: ASSYSLGQETQY

v_call: TRBV18
cdr3_aa: ASSRSGTGNQPQH

v_call: TRBV18
cdr3_aa: ASQDSQIQPQH

v_call: TRBV20-1
cdr3_aa: SATGVYEQY

v_call: TRBV5-5
cdr3_aa: ASSPSQGGMNTEAF

v_call: TRBV28
cdr3_aa: ATLGQPSGNTIY

v_call: TRBV9
cdr3_aa: ASSVGFERETQY

v_call: TRBV30
cdr3_aa: AWMGDRDNYGYT